This T cell receptor (beta chain) appears in the sequencing data of a study of T cell changes during pregnancy in multiple sclerosis. TCRdb's table, derived via immunoSEQ multiplex PCR, lists solely in-frame clones and lacks some. The top ten clones hold 3% to 4% of a sample with around 66,000 clones, roughly nine tenths of them seen once. The CDR3 has 15 residues. V shed 3 bases and J shed 10 bases, with 17 bases lying between them. Germline-derived CDR1 and CDR2 are SGDLS and YYNGEE. This specimen consisted of peripheral blood, obtained in the first trimester of pregnancy. This clonotype was obtained from a female donor in good health, enrolled as a control in a pregnancy study. The V and J genes are TRBV9 and TRBJ1-6; D is perhaps TRBD1 (6 bases). CDR3 in DNA: TGTGCCAGCAGCGCCACGGGCAGGGGTGAATCACCCCTCCACTTT. Protein sequence: CASSATGRGESPLHF. The variable domain in full, completed from reference TRBV9 and TRBJ1-6, reads DSGVTQTPKHLITATGQRVTLRCSPRSGDLSVYWYQQSLDQGLQFLIQYYNGEERAKGNILERFSAQQFPDLHSELNLSSLELGDSALYFCASSATGRGESPLHFGNGTRLTVT.